This entry concerns a single TCR beta chain. Its matching antigen is unknown. This CDR3 spans 14 amino acids. Trimming took 2 bases from V and 0 from J, leaving 7 bases between them. Germline lookup yields CDR1 KGHSH and CDR2 LQKENI. The data stem from a study of T cell responses to AZD1222 COVID-19 vaccine. Points from the study as a whole: Baseline serostatus was positive in only a handful of AZD1222 recipients.

Some clones are missing from TCRdb's copy, which holds only in-frame ones; the method was immunoSEQ multiplex PCR. This sample has some 96,000 clones, with roughly 80% found just once. Material: peripheral blood, obtained 28 days after the second AZD1222 dose. The TCR originated in an adult who received the AZD1222 COVID-19 vaccine. V gene TRBV18 combines with J gene TRBJ1-1; D perhaps matches TRBD1 (5 bases). The CDR3 loop reads CASSPRQLNTEAFF. CDR3 coding DNA: TGTGCCAGCTCACCAAGACAGCTGAACACTGAAGCTTTCTTT.